This T cell receptor beta chain was profiled in a study of cytotoxic CD8 clonotypes in ibrutinib-treated CLL. Points from the study as a whole: An increase in clonality occurred at ibrutinib response, followed by a return toward baseline at progression.

This clone appeared once. Its antigen is unknown. The CDR3 runs to 14 residues. Trimming removed 4 bases from V and 5 bases from J, with 11 bases in between. Germline V lookup: CDR1 SNHLY, CDR2 FYNNEI. Genomic DNA in a quantity of around 2 micrograms was derived from cryopreserved PBMCs for TCR beta libraries. The assay was immunoSEQ multiplex PCR, and TCRdb's table has in-frame clones only and misses some. Among roughly 110,000 clones listed, 58% were seen once. The sequence derives from a human donor with chronic lymphocytic leukemia. The chain joins TRBV2 to TRBJ1-4; D is unresolved. Material: PBMCs, obtained after 24 months of ibrutinib treatment. Written as DNA, the CDR3 is TGTGCCAGCAGTGTTGTAGACGGGAATGAAAAACTGTTTTTT. Its translation: CASSVVDGNEKLFF.